The 32 T cell receptor beta chains in this list originate from one sample, sequenced in a study of T cells in Graves' hyperthyroidism and ophthalmopathy. The TCR beta CDR3 regions underwent amplification using RNA transcripts as the source. An initial round of RT-PCR targeting the TCR CDR3 relied on the HTBI primer set. TCRdb re-called the multiplex PCR reads with MiXCR, one entry per CDR3 protein. The data hold 92,000 or so distinct CDR3 sequences, with over 50% observed a single time. The sample taken for sequencing was blood. These receptors all come from a woman between 40 and 50 years old with Graves' hyperthyroidism.

The CDR3 sequence is CASSLEGGGTDTQYF. DNA of the CDR3: TGCGCCAGCAGCTTGGAAGGGGGCGGCACAGATACGCAGTATTTT. V usage is TRBV5-1 and J usage is TRBJ2-3; 7 bases are shared with TRBD1. The CDR3 length is 15 residues. Germline V gene sequence: CDR1 SGHRS, CDR2 YFSETQ. The V gene end was trimmed by 0 bases and the J gene end by 1 base; junction bases not matched to a gene: 2.

The genes are TRBV2 and TRBJ1-1; D possibly corresponds to TRBD1 (6 bases). The CDR3 totals 12 residues. V lost 8 bases and J 1 base, leaving 8 bases between the germline ends. The V gene's germline CDR1 is SNHLY and CDR2 FYNNEI. CDR3: CASLGQNTEAFF. For the CDR3, the DNA is TGTGCCAGCTTGGGACAGAACACTGAAGCTTTCTTT.

There are many counts of this clonotype. CDR3 residues: CATSSGGATNEKLFF. CDR3 coding DNA: TGTGCCACCAGCAGCGGGGGAGCAACTAATGAAAAACTGTTTTTT. This rearrangement joins TRBV15 to TRBJ1-4; TRBD1 is a possible D gene (5 bases). The CDR3 has 15 amino acids. The V gene lost 3 bases and the J gene lost 0 bases, with 8 bases spanning the gap. The V gene's germline CDR1 is LNHNV and CDR2 YYDKDF (reference sequence).

This clonotype has only one observation. The chain couples TRBV15 to TRBJ2-5, with TRBD2 matching over 9 bases. This CDR3 spans 15 amino acids. The J segment lost 1 base and the V segment lost 3 bases, leaving 3 bases of the junction unmatched. Germline lookup yields CDR1 LNHNV and CDR2 YYDKDF (reference sequence). CDR3 DNA sequence: TGTGCCACCAGCAGGCAGACTAGCGGCCAAGAGACCCAGTACTTC. Its protein product is CATSRQTSGQETQYF.

About this clonotype: The conserved final phenylalanine or tryptophan is absent from the CDR3, which likely points to a read error. J is TRBJ1-1 and V is TRBV4-3; the D gene is possibly TRBD1 (5 bases). From germline, CDR1 is LGHNA and CDR2 YSLEER. V was trimmed by 0 bases and J by 4 bases, leaving 15 bases between them. The CDR3 spans 16 residues. In nucleotides, the CDR3 is TGCGCCAGCAGCCAAGATCTGGGGGGTCTGAGCACTGAAGCTTTCCTT. Protein product: CASSQDLGGLSTEAFL.

The chain joins TRBV15 to TRBJ1-5; no firm D call. With 0 bases removed from V and 10 bases from J, the gap between germline ends came to 1 base. The germline gives CDR1 LNHNV, CDR2 YYDKDF (reference sequence). The CDR3 is 10 amino acids. In DNA, the CDR3 is TGTGCCACCAGCAGAGATCCCCAGCATTTT. Its protein is CATSRDPQHF.

This clonotype is a singleton in its sample. The rearrangement links TRBV20-1 to TRBJ2-5; 13 bases line up with TRBD2. V lost 6 bases and J lost 5; bases outside the gene matches: 6. Germline V lookup: CDR1 DFQATT, CDR2 SNEGSKA (reference sequence). There are 14 residues in the CDR3. The CDR3 nucleotides are TGCAGTGCCGTACTAGCGGGAGGGATCGAGACCCAGTACTTC. Its translation is CSAVLAGGIETQYF.

This clonotype was observed at least ten times. V usage is TRBV28 and J usage is TRBJ1-6; D remains ambiguous. The CDR3 extends over 12 amino acids. Germline CDR1 and CDR2: MDHEN and SYDVKM. The V end was cut by 10 bases, the J end by 7 bases, with 11 bases between. This CDR3 reads CATRRSNSPLHF. DNA of the CDR3: TGTGCCACCAGACGGAGCAATTCACCCCTCCACTTT.

V and J are TRBV7-3 and TRBJ2-5, with 12 bases aligning to TRBD1. Germline CDR1 reads SGHTA; CDR2 reads FQGTGA. V lost 6 bases to trimming and J lost 5 bases; unmatched junction nucleotides: 19. The CDR3 length is 19 residues. The CDR3 nucleotides are TGTGCCAGCAGTGGTTACATTATCCCGGGACAGGGGGCGCAGGAGACCCAGTACTTC. Encoded protein: CASSGYIIPGQGAQETQYF.

In this sample, this clonotype turned up once. The V and J genes are TRBV7-2 and TRBJ2-7; the match to TRBD1 covers 10 bases. The CDR3 has 15 residues. The germline V gene has CDR1 SGHTA and CDR2 FQGNSA. Losses at the gene ends were 5 bases for V and 0 bases for J; bases not matched to a gene: 4. The CDR3: CASSPGQGDSYEQYF. CDR3 sequence (DNA): TGTGCCAGCAGCCCTGGACAGGGGGACTCCTACGAGCAGTACTTC.

The V and J genes are TRBV6-5 and TRBJ1-2, with 7 positions matching TRBD1. This CDR3 spans 17 amino acids. The germline CDR1 and CDR2 sequences are MNHEY and SVGAGI. Losses at the gene ends were 2 bases for V and 1 base for J; bases not matched to a gene: 10. CDR3 sequence (DNA): TGTGCCAGCAGTTACCTGCAGGGGGGGACCGGTAACTATGGCTACACCTTC. Encoded protein: CASSYLQGGTGNYGYTF.

This clonotype has more than one count but fewer than ten. DNA for the CDR3: TGTGCCAGCAGTGGACTAGCGGCCGGGACCTCCTACGAGCAGTACTTC. This gives the protein CASSGLAAGTSYEQYF. This rearrangement joins TRBV28 to TRBJ2-7; 10 bases align to TRBD2. With V trimmed by 5 bases and J by 0 bases, 7 bases remained unmatched. Germline values: CDR1 MDHEN, CDR2 SYDVKM. The CDR3 has 16 amino acids. Filled out from reference TRBV28 and TRBJ2-7, the complete variable domain reads DVKVTQSSRYLVKRTGEKVFLECVQDMDHENMFWYRQDPGLGLRLIYFSYDVKMKEKGDIPEGYSVSREKKERFSLILESASTNQTSMYLCASSGLAAGTSYEQYFGPGTRLTVT.

With regard to this clonotype: In this CDR3 the conserved last residue, phenylalanine or tryptophan, is missing, so a read error is likely. No DNA is shown, since the ends of the CDR3 on it are uncertain; the CDR3 is the one TCRdb lists. The CDR3 loop reads CSVPRTSGSSY. This rearrangement joins TRBV29-1 to TRBJ1-2. Germline CDR1 SQVTM, CDR2 ANQGSEA. Including both end residues, the CDR3 is 11 amino acids long.

This sequence joins TRBV7-2 and TRBJ1-6; TRBD1 is a possible D gene (6 bases). The CDR3 extends over 18 amino acids. Germline V CDR1 and CDR2: SGHTA, FQGNSA. V lost 5 bases to trimming and J lost 7 bases, with 24 bases between them. In DNA form, the CDR3 reads TGTGCCAGCAGCACCGACTTGGACAGCGAGGGAAACAATTCACCCCTCCACTTT. This gives the protein CASSTDLDSEGNNSPLHF.

For this clonotype: Without the conserved terminal phenylalanine or tryptophan, this CDR3 likely stems from a read error. V is TRBV7-2 and J is TRBJ2-5; 8 bases are a match to TRBD1. The CDR3 loop spans 17 amino acids. CDR1 is SGHTA and CDR2 is FQGNSA in the germline V gene. The DNA for the CDR3 is TGTGCCGGCAGCCGGACAGGGCGGAGGGGTGGACAAGAGACCCAGTACCTC. The encoded protein is CAGSRTGRRGGQETQYL.

V gene TRBV13 combines with J gene TRBJ1-3; D is undetermined. V was clipped by 1 base and J by 6 bases, with 16 bases between them. Germline assignment: CDR1 PRHDT and CDR2 FYEKMQ (reference sequence). The CDR3 is 16 residues long. The CDR3: CASSLDSSSGLNTIYF. CDR3 in DNA: TGTGCCAGCAGCTTAGACAGTAGCTCTGGCTTAAACACCATATATTTT.

As for this clonotype: Being one base from a much bigger clone, this may be a read error. The CDR3 protein is CAVSVSSGDRDTIYF. In DNA form, the CDR3 reads TGTGCCGTCAGTGTCTCTAGCGGGGACAGGGACACCATATATTTT. V and J are TRBV10-3 and TRBJ1-3; 9 nucleotides agree with TRBD1. This CDR3 has 15 amino acids. Germline CDR1 ENHRY, CDR2 SYGVKD.

This clonotype was counted many times. The chain links TRBV7-9 to TRBJ2-2, with D perhaps matching TRBD2 (6 bases). The CDR3 is 16 residues long. Germline V lookup: CDR1 SEHNR, CDR2 FQNEAQ (reference sequence). The V and J ends lost 1 base and 0 bases respectively, with 9 bases between them. CDR3 amino acids: CASSLGGLSNTGELFF. DNA for the CDR3: TGTGCCAGCAGCTTAGGGGGACTTTCGAACACCGGGGAGCTGTTTTTT.

V is TRBV9 and J is TRBJ1-5, with 11 nucleotides matching TRBD1. Germline assignment: CDR1 SGDLS and CDR2 YYNGEE. The length of the CDR3 is 16 residues. J was trimmed by 4 bases and V by 4 bases; bases with no gene match: 7. CDR3 sequence (DNA): TGTGCCAGCAGCCCCGGACAGGGGGCGTCGAATCAGCCCCAGCATTTT. As protein: CASSPGQGASNQPQHF.

This clonotype was counted ten times or more. The chain carries TRBV7-2 and TRBJ2-2; 7 nucleotides align to TRBD1. The CDR3 covers 15 residues. With V trimmed by 5 bases and J by 6 bases, 9 bases remained unmatched. The V gene's germline CDR1 is SGHTA and CDR2 FQGNSA. CDR3 DNA: TGTGCCAGCAGCCCACAGGGGCGCTCCGCCGGGGAGCTGTTTTTT. This encodes CASSPQGRSAGELFF.

The rearrangement uses TRBV4-1 and TRBJ2-7; D might be TRBD1 or TRBD2, each matching 5 bases. V lost 0 bases, J lost 5 bases, and 11 bases lay in between. The V gene's germline CDR1 is MGHRA and CDR2 YSYEKL. The CDR3 contains 14 residues. The CDR3: CASSQERGANEQYF. The CDR3 DNA sequence: TGCGCCAGCAGCCAAGAAAGAGGGGCCAACGAGCAGTACTTC.

On this clonotype itself: In this CDR3 the conserved last residue, phenylalanine or tryptophan, is missing, so a read error is likely. Because the CDR3's place on the DNA is in doubt, the DNA is left out and the CDR3 is given as listed by TCRdb. The gene calls are TRBV9 and TRBJ2-6; the table calls TRBD1, which could not be checked here. Germline CDR1 reads SGDLS; CDR2 reads YYNGEE. The CDR3 comprises 12 residues, both ends counted. The CDR3 reads CASHSGGDNLRA.

The rearrangement joins TRBV7-9 to TRBJ1-1; possible D gene TRBD1, 6 bases. V was cut by 4 bases and J by 4 bases, with 13 bases left in between. CDR1 and CDR2 from the germline V gene are SEHNR and FQNEAQ (reference sequence). CDR3 size: 14 residues. The CDR3 DNA follows: TGTGCCAGCAGCTCTTCAGGGGAGGGCACTGAAGCTTTCTTT. Residues: CASSSSGEGTEAFF.

The rearrangement links TRBV29-1 to TRBJ2-7; 11 bases fit TRBD2. This CDR3 is 13 amino acids long. V was clipped by 5 bases and J by 2 bases; unmatched bases: 2. Germline loops: CDR1 SQVTM, CDR2 ANQGSEA. CDR3 amino acids: CSVTSGRTYEQYF. The CDR3 region has the DNA TGCAGCGTTACTAGCGGGAGAACCTACGAGCAGTACTTC.

V gene TRBV29-1 combines with J gene TRBJ2-2; the D gene is possibly TRBD1 (6 bases). The germline CDR1 and CDR2 sequences are SQVTM and ANQGSEA. Trimming took 8 bases from V and 3 from J, leaving 16 bases between them. The CDR3 is made up of 14 amino acids. The CDR3, as DNA: TGCAGCTCTCAGGGGCGATGGGACACCGGGGAGCTGTTTTTT. It is translated as CSSQGRWDTGELFF.

The chain recombines TRBV15 with TRBJ2-7, with 9 bases matching TRBD2. The CDR3 contains 15 residues. Germline V gives CDR1 LNHNV, CDR2 YYDKDF (reference sequence). V shed 0 bases, J shed 2 bases, and the junction held 2 bases outside the gene matches. CDR3 sequence (DNA): TGTGCCACCAGCAGAGAGGCTAGCGGGGCCTACGAGCAGTACTTC. As protein: CATSREASGAYEQYF.

This chain connects TRBV29-1 to TRBJ1-5, with D unresolved. V was shortened by 5 bases and J by 14 bases, with 19 bases between the two germline ends. Germline loops: CDR1 SQVTM, CDR2 ANQGSEA. This CDR3 spans 12 amino acids. CDR3 nucleotides: TGCAGCGTTACTAGCGGGGTGGCCTACGAGCATTTT. Its protein product is CSVTSGVAYEHF.

The rearrangement links TRBV7-6 to TRBJ1-5, with 9 nucleotides matching TRBD1. After removal of 5 bases from V and 5 bases from J, the junction contained 7 bases not matched to a gene. In germline, CDR1 is SGHVS, CDR2 FNYEAQ. The CDR3 is 15 residues long. The DNA for the CDR3 is TGTGCCAGCAGCCAAGGACAGGGGAGGGATCAGCCCCAGCATTTT. It yields the protein CASSQGQGRDQPQHF.

The chain uses TRBV7-8 and TRBJ1-2; D not resolved. Per germline, CDR1 SGHVS and CDR2 FQNEAQ. Trimming shortened V by 1 base and J by 8 bases, and 11 bases separated the two germline ends. The CDR3 consists of 13 residues. The CDR3 coding sequence is TGTGCCAGCAGCTTAGGTAGGACTCCAGGCTACACCTTC. Amino acid sequence: CASSLGRTPGYTF.

This sequence joins TRBV7-2 and TRBJ1-5, with D uncertain. Germline-derived CDR1 and CDR2 are SGHTA and FQGNSA. This CDR3 comprises 14 residues. V lost 5 bases to trimming and J lost 14 bases, with 22 bases between them. This chain's CDR3 is CASSRVAGKEYEHF. The CDR3 DNA reads as TGTGCCAGCAGCCGAGTGGCGGGGAAAGAATACGAGCATTTT.

The V call is TRBV20-1, the J call TRBJ1-5, with D perhaps matching TRBD1 (5 bases). Trimming left V 5 bases short and J 4 bases short, with 15 bases between. The CDR3 has 14 amino acids. Germline V CDR1 and CDR2: DFQATT, SNEGSKA (reference sequence). This CDR3 is CSALRGNKNQPQHF. The CDR3 DNA reads as TGCAGTGCTTTGCGGGGGAACAAAAATCAGCCCCAGCATTTT.

In its sample, this clonotype was seen once. The genes are TRBV7-3 and TRBJ2-6; D not certain. The CDR3 extends over 18 amino acids. V was cut by 1 base and J by 2 bases, with 15 bases left in between. CDR1 and CDR2 from the germline V gene are SGHTA and FQGTGA. The CDR3 protein is CASSLNGAMNTGANVLTF. CDR3 coding DNA: TGTGCCAGCAGCTTAAATGGTGCGATGAACACTGGGGCCAACGTCCTGACTTTC.